The 8 T cell receptor beta chains below come from one sample, sequenced in a study of siplizumab effects on memory and regulatory T cells. For these receptors, no antigen is known. Repertoires were generated with immunoSEQ multiplex PCR, while TCRdb's copy carries only in-frame clones and drops some. The sample includes 9,000 to 15,000 clones, approximately 50% of them seen just once. A 37°C coculture lasting roughly six days was applied to the mixed lymphocyte reaction cells. Sequencing was carried out using CFSE-low (dividing) CD8+ T cells sorted from an allogeneic mixed lymphocyte reaction. The receptors shown here come from a human donor in good health; the cells came from an allogeneic mixed lymphocyte reaction. Some clones in this sample may be carry-over from other donors' samples.

The CDR3 here is CASSYSQGHTDTQYF. The CDR3 bases are TGTGCCAGCAGTTACTCCCAGGGCCACACAGATACGCAGTATTTT. The chain employs TRBV6-5 and TRBJ2-3; D is perhaps TRBD1 (5 bases). Germline values: CDR1 MNHEY, CDR2 SVGAGI. The germline V and J ends were trimmed by 0 bases and 2 bases, with 9 bases remaining between them. The CDR3 spans 15 residues.

The rearrangement uses TRBV27 and TRBJ2-3; D is possibly TRBD2 (5 bases). V was clipped by 2 bases and J by 1 base, with 13 bases between them. Germline assignment: CDR1 MNHEY and CDR2 SMNVEV (reference sequence). The CDR3 length is 16 residues. CDR3 sequence (DNA): TGTGCCAGCAGTTTAATCCTAGCTCACGGCACAGATACGCAGTATTTT. Residues: CASSLILAHGTDTQYF.

This clone was detected a few times. The V and J genes are TRBV6-6 and TRBJ1-2; TRBD1 aligns across 7 bases. J lost 2 bases, V lost 8 bases, and 5 bases had no gene match. This CDR3 has 13 residues. CDR1 is MNHNY, CDR2 SVGAGI, per germline (reference sequence). In nucleotides, the CDR3 is TGTGCCAGCCTCGGGGACAGCAACTATGGCTACACCTTC. Translation: CASLGDSNYGYTF.

V is TRBV11-2 and J is TRBJ1-1; no reliable D call. In germline, CDR1 is SGHAT, CDR2 FQNNGV. CDR3 size: 13 residues. Deletions cut 8 bases from V and 4 bases from J, with 14 bases between. CDR3 DNA sequence: TGTGCCAGCTTGGGTCTGATCGGCACTGAAGCTTTCTTT. Translated, it gives CASLGLIGTEAFF.

The chain is built from TRBV10-3 and TRBJ2-7; D is possibly TRBD1 (6 bases). CDR1 and CDR2 from the germline V gene are ENHRY and SYGVKD. The CDR3 is 15 amino acids. V was trimmed by 0 bases and J by 5 bases, leaving 14 bases between them. Written as DNA, the CDR3 is TGTGCCATCAGTGAGTCGGCAGGGGCGAGCCACGAGCAGTACTTC. Translated, it gives CAISESAGASHEQYF.

V gene TRBV5-4 combines with J gene TRBJ2-3; 12 nucleotides agree with TRBD2. J gave up 1 base and V 4 bases, and 16 bases lay outside the gene matches. Germline lookup yields CDR1 SGHNT and CDR2 YYREEE (reference sequence). The CDR3 has 20 residues. Written as DNA, the CDR3 is TGTGCCAGCAGCCTACCTGGACCTCTACTAGCGGGGGGACGCACAGATACGCAGTATTTT. It codes for CASSLPGPLLAGGRTDTQYF. Full variable domain (missing parts from reference TRBV5-4 and TRBJ2-3): ETGVTQSPTHLIKTRGQQVTLRCSSQSGHNTVSWYQQALGQGPQFIFQYYREEENGRGNFPPRFSGLQFPNYSSELNVNALELDDSALYLCASSLPGPLLAGGRTDTQYFGPGTRLTVL.

Of note for this clone: The same CDR3 arises from other DNA sequences in this sample as well. The chain carries TRBV7-9 and TRBJ2-7, with no clear D. V gave up 3 bases and J gave up 1 base, with 7 bases separating them. The CDR3 contains 13 residues. CDR1 and CDR2 from the germline V gene are SEHNR and FQNEAQ (reference sequence). In DNA, the CDR3 is TGTGCCAGCAGCTTTGGCATATCCTACGAGCAGTACTTC. Translated: CASSFGISYEQYF.

The genes are TRBV4-1 and TRBJ2-7; 7 positions agree with TRBD1. CDR3 length: 14 residues. Per germline, CDR1 MGHRA and CDR2 YSYEKL. V trimming: 4 bases; J trimming: 2 bases; junction bases outside the gene matches: 5. CDR3 loop: CASSRGTATYEQYF. The CDR3 DNA follows: TGCGCCAGCAGCCGAGGGACAGCCACCTACGAGCAGTACTTC.